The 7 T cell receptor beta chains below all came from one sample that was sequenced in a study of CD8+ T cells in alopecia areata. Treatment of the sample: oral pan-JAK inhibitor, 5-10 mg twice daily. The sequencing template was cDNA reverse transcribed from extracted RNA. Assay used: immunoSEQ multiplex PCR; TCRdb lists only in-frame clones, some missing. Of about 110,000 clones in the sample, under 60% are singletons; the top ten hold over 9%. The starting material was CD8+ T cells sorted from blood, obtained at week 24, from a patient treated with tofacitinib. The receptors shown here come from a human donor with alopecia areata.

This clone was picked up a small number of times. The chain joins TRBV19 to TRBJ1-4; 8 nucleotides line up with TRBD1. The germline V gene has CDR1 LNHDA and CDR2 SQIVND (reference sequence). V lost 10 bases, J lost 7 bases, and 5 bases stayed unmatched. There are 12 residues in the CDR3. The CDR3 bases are TGTGCCACCGCGGGACAGGTTGAAAAACTGTTTTTT. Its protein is CATAGQVEKLFF.

The CDR3 region has the DNA TGTGCCTGGAGCCAGGACAGGGGAGAAAAACTGTTTTTT. Protein product: CAWSQDRGEKLFF. The V and J genes are TRBV30 and TRBJ1-4; 9 nucleotides match TRBD1. Trimming took 3 bases from V and 8 from J; bases not matched to a gene: 4. The CDR3 covers 13 residues. Per germline, CDR1 GTSNPN and CDR2 SVGIG (reference sequence).

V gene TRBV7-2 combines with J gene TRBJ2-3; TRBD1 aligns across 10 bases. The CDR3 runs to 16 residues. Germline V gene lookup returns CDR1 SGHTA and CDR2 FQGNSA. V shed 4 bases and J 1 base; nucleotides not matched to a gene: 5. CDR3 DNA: TGTGCCAGCAGCTCCACCGGGACAGGGGGCACAGATACGCAGTATTTT. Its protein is CASSSTGTGGTDTQYF.

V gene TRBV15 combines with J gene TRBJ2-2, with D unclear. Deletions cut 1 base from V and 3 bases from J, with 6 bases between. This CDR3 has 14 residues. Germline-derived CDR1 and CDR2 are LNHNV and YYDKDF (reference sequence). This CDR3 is CATSRGDYTGELFF. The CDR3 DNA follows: TGTGCCACCAGCAGAGGGGATTACACCGGGGAGCTGTTTTTT.

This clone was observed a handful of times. The CDR3 here is CASTTVLRGDHQETQYF. CDR3 coding DNA: TGTGCCAGCACCACTGTCTTACGGGGGGACCACCAAGAGACCCAGTACTTC. J is TRBJ2-5 and V is TRBV5-6; 7 nucleotides match TRBD2. The CDR3 spans 17 residues. Per the germline V gene, CDR1 is SGHDT and CDR2 is YYEEEE. V shed 6 bases and J 0 bases; nucleotides not matched to a gene: 14.

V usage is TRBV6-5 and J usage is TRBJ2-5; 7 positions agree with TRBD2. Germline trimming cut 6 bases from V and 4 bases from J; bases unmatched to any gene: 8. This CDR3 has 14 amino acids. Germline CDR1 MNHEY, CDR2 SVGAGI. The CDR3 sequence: CASREFSGGETQYF. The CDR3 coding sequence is TGTGCCAGCAGAGAATTCTCGGGAGGAGAGACCCAGTACTTC.

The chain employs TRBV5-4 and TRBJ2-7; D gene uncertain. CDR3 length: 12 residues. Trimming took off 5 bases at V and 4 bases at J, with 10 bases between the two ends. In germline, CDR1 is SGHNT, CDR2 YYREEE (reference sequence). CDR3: CASSDDSYEQYF. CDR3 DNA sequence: TGTGCCAGCAGTGATGACTCTTACGAGCAGTACTTC.